Given below is one T cell receptor beta chain in context. The target of this receptor is not known. No base quality information exists; no much larger clone differs at one position. The data derive from a study of shared clonotypes between healthy human individuals (dated by TCRdb to about 2020). Turning to the overall study: A couple of women and a few men aged 18 to 49 years were included in the cohort. Per donor, three plates each were used for CD4 naive and CD4 memory, two for CD8 naive, and one for CD8 memory. Blood TCR repertoires of about five healthy adults were deeply sequenced to estimate repertoire size and the extent of clonotype sharing between individuals. Libraries were prepared and TCR repertoires were sequenced by different laboratories using diverse techniques, in order to increase sequencing depth and limit assay-specific biases. Per donor, leukapheresis produced somewhere between about 0.85 and 9.5 billion PBMCs.

Beyond this particular receptor, the publication reports: Higher generation probabilities were observed for clonotypes shared by all four sorted-subset donors than for non-shared clonotypes. Because the study included only a small number of donors, the genetic and exposure-history diversity represented was limited. Pairwise subsampling indicated that sequencing depth was expected to affect the degree of clonotype sharing among donors. Incomplete sequencing was indicated by rarefaction of sorted-subset datasets, despite the large sequencing depth. Naive subsets generally had larger estimated clonotype richness than memory subsets. When several donors were compared, the shared fraction of clonotypes was about 5% for naive CD4, roughly 3.3% for naive CD8, roughly 2.5% for memory CD4, and less than 0.5% for memory CD8. Sampling was restricted to blood, and TCR repertoires in tissue are likely to differ from TCR repertoires in blood.

Relative to germline, V is 5 bases shorter and J is 0 bases shorter, with 12 bases between their ends. CDR1 and CDR2 were assigned from the germline V gene as SGHRS and YFSETQ. The CDR3 starts with the cysteine, ends with the phenylalanine, and has 14 residues. Just the 42-base CDR3 DNA is kept, in frame starting at base 1. For the CD8 naive samples, CD45RO-negative cells were positively selected for CCR7, yielding a CD45RA+CCR7+ population from which TemRA cells were excluded. Healthy HIV-negative adults with no recently reported acute infections or vaccinations were included as donors. Only Caucasian adults living in Nashville, Tennessee, USA were represented among the donors. Blood was collected by leukapheresis, and PBMCs were isolated by Ficoll-Histopaque density gradient centrifugation and then cryopreserved in liquid nitrogen vapor phase. Analytical flow cytometry was used to check the purity and quantity of each magnetically sorted T cell population. From each sorted fraction, genomic DNA was isolated and quantified by UV absorbance on a Nanodrop 2000c.

Using the deep immunoSEQ assay, multiplex PCR amplified TCR CDR3 regions from genomic DNA. Extracted genomic DNA from each cell subset was spread evenly across all wells of several immunoSEQ 96-well plates, with each plate serving as a replicate. For sorted subsets, each replicate PCR was loaded with 200 ng genomic DNA, equivalent to some 27,000 T cell genomes. Purified libraries were quantified with a Qubit 3.0 fluorometer, sized on a Bioanalyzer 2100, and re-quantified with the KAPA Library Quantification kit. Every immunoSEQ 96-well plate was sequenced on a dedicated single-read 150-cycle Illumina NextSeq 550 flow cell. The authors' pipeline ran thus. Because only junctional sequences without quality scores were contained in the immunoSEQ output, filtering matching that applied to full-length reads could not be performed. To assign V/J genes and CDR3, sequences were annotated against IMGT germline references using PyIR, a Python wrapper for IgBLAST v1.9. Reads were filtered out if the reads had weak V/J assignments (E-value above 1e-6), no CDR3, stop codons, out-of-frame junctions, or ambiguous translated residues. V3J clonotypes were defined as sequences sharing an identical inferred V gene, J gene, and CDR3 amino acid sequence. To compute the percentage overlap between repertoires, the number of shared unique clonotypes was divided by the size of the smaller repertoire. Repertoire richness was assessed with RTK rarefaction, the Chao1 estimator, and Recon v2.1 estimates of unobserved clonotypes. Generation probabilities for all TCRbeta clonotypes obtained by the gDNA method from several donors were computed using OLGA. TCRdb mirrors the immuneACCESS table, restricted to in-frame sequences. Some clones are absent from its copies; in checked studies, under half trace to an unresolved V gene, and the reason for the others is unknown. Clonal size and the V and J genes are those of that table, whereas D and trimming came from the DNA. Across this sample there are about 750,000 clones, with 80% to 95% seen only once. Of the sample, approximately 25% is held by the ten largest clones.

The rearranged chain carries TRBV5-1 and TRBJ2-7, with TRBD1 tentatively as D gene (6 bases match). The receptor was isolated from a man in his thirties or forties in good health. The sequenced material came from naive CD8+ T cells sorted from blood. Per the publication, the cell subset or site label means: CD45RA+CCR7+. The CDR3 protein is CASSAGTNSYEQYF. The nucleotide sequence is TGCGCCAGCAGTGCCGGGACAAACTCCTACGAGCAGTACTTC.